These 18 T cell receptor beta chains share one sample of origin, sequenced in a study of blood T cell repertoires in COVID-19. The table came from immunoSEQ multiplex PCR; TCRdb's copy has only in-frame clones and leaves some out. The sample records 150,000 to 200,000 clones, about 88% being singletons. Specimen: peripheral blood. These receptors all stem from a man in his 60s with active or convalescent COVID-19.

This sequence joins TRBV19 and TRBJ2-6; no clear D. CDR3 length equals 15 residues. Germline V gene data show CDR1 as LNHDA and CDR2 as SQIVND (reference sequence). V gave up 0 bases and J gave up 0 bases, with 3 bases separating them. CDR3 in DNA: TGTGCCAGTAGTATAGACTTCTCTGGGGCCAACGTCCTGACTTTC. Translation gives CASSIDFSGANVLTF.

The V gene is TRBV11-2, the J gene TRBJ2-1; tentatively, D is TRBD2 (5 bases). The CDR3 totals 14 residues. Germline V gene data show CDR1 as SGHAT and CDR2 as FQNNGV. Trimming took 3 bases from V and 2 from J, leaving 8 bases between them. Written as DNA, the CDR3 is TGTGCCAGCAGCTTCGGACTGACCTACAATGAGCAGTTCTTC. Translation: CASSFGLTYNEQFF.

This clone was observed a single time. V and J are TRBV7-8 and TRBJ2-7, with D perhaps matching TRBD2 (6 bases). The CDR3 is made up of 14 amino acids. Germline CDR1 is SGHVS and CDR2 is FQNEAQ. V lost 3 bases and J lost 2, with 11 bases in between. CDR3 in amino acids: CASSFVLATYEQYF. The CDR3, as DNA: TGTGCCAGCAGCTTCGTACTAGCAACCTACGAGCAGTACTTC.

As DNA, the CDR3 is TGTGCCTGGAGTGTTTCGGGGGGCTCGGCTGGCTACACCTTC. This encodes CAWSVSGGSAGYTF. This chain links TRBV30 with TRBJ1-2; D perhaps matches TRBD1 (6 bases). V was clipped by 0 bases and J by 7 bases, with 15 bases between them. The germline V gene has CDR1 GTSNPN and CDR2 SVGIG (reference sequence). The CDR3 loop spans 14 amino acids.

V usage is TRBV11-2 and J usage is TRBJ1-2; D may be TRBD1 (5 bases). Germline lookup yields CDR1 SGHAT and CDR2 FQNNGV. This CDR3 has 14 residues. Trimming cost V 1 base and J 6 bases, with 12 bases left between them. CDR3 nucleotides: TGTGCCAGCAGCTTAGGCGGGGCGGGGAATGGCTACACCTTC. Translation gives CASSLGGAGNGYTF.

V is TRBV19 and J is TRBJ1-6; D call uncertain. The ends were cut back, 2 bases at V and 7 bases at J, with 12 bases in the middle. Germline-derived CDR1 and CDR2 are LNHDA and SQIVND (reference sequence). The CDR3 runs to 15 residues. CDR3 DNA sequence: TGTGCCAGTAGTATAATGAACAGTTCGAATTCACCCCTCCACTTT. Translating gives CASSIMNSSNSPLHF.

CDR3 amino acids: CASSQDTGRIREQFF. The DNA of the CDR3 is TGTGCCAGCAGCCAAGATACCGGGAGGATACGTGAGCAGTTCTTC. The chain is built from TRBV14 and TRBJ2-1, with 7 bases identical to TRBD2. CDR1 and CDR2 from the germline V gene are SGHDN and FVKESK. The V and J ends lost 0 bases and 9 bases, in that order; junction bases with no gene match: 8. This CDR3 has 15 amino acids. Based on the CDR3 plus reference TRBV14 and TRBJ2-1, the full variable domain is EAGVTQFPSHSVIEKGQTVTLRCDPISGHDNLYWYRRVMGKEIKFLLHFVKESKQDESGMPNNRFLAERTGGTYSTLKVQPAELEDSGVYFCASSQDTGRIREQFFGPGTRLTVL.

This chain connects TRBV15 to TRBJ1-2; D is uncertain. Germline V gene lookup returns CDR1 LNHNV and CDR2 YYDKDF (reference sequence). The CDR3 loop spans 13 amino acids. Trimming stripped 6 bases from V and 1 base from J, with 9 bases between. The CDR3 region has the DNA TGTGCCACCAGTACAGCCGATAACTATGGCTACACCTTC. Translated, it gives CATSTADNYGYTF.

V is TRBV2 and J is TRBJ1-1; D unresolved. The V end was cut by 8 bases, the J end by 2 bases, with 12 bases between. The CDR3 consists of 13 residues. Germline CDR1 and CDR2: SNHLY and FYNNEI. CDR3 sequence (DNA): TGTGCCAGCGGAGCCCGAATTAACACTGAAGCTTTCTTT. Protein product: CASGARINTEAFF.

This chain joins TRBV10-1 and TRBJ2-5, with 11 nucleotides matching TRBD2. The V and J ends lost 6 bases and 2 bases, in that order; junction bases with no gene match: 8. This CDR3 has 16 residues. CDR1 WNHNN and CDR2 SYGVQD come from the germline V gene (reference sequence). Here the CDR3 DNA reads TGCGCCAGCAGCCGACTAGCGGGAAAGGGGCAAGAGACCCAGTACTTC. Translated, it gives CASSRLAGKGQETQYF.

The V gene is TRBV7-8, the J gene TRBJ1-6; 9 nucleotides match TRBD1. CDR3 length: 19 amino acids. From germline, CDR1 is SGHVS and CDR2 FQNEAQ. V trimming: 5 bases; J trimming: 0 bases; junction bases outside the gene matches: 11. The CDR3 DNA sequence: TGTGCCAGCAGCCTACACCGGGACAGGGCGAGCTCCTATAATTCACCCCTCCACTTT. Translation gives CASSLHRDRASSYNSPLHF. The whole variable domain, remainder taken from reference TRBV7-8 and TRBJ1-6, is GAGVSQSPRYKVAKRGQDVALRCDPISGHVSLFWYQQALGQGPEFLTYFQNEAQLDKSGLPSDRFFAERPEGSVSTLKIQRTQQEDSAVYLCASSLHRDRASSYNSPLHFGNGTRLTVT.

CDR3 nucleotides: TGTGCCAGTAGTCTCGACAGGGGCAACTACAATGAGCAGTTCTTC. It specifies CASSLDRGNYNEQFF. The rearrangement uses TRBV19 and TRBJ2-1; 8 nucleotides line up with TRBD1. With V trimmed by 5 bases and J by 3 bases, 6 bases remained unmatched. This CDR3 spans 15 amino acids. Germline assignment: CDR1 LNHDA and CDR2 SQIVND (reference sequence).

This chain connects TRBV5-6 to TRBJ1-2; no firm D call. Germline-derived CDR1 and CDR2 are SGHDT and YYEEEE. Between the trimmed V and J ends, which lost 3 bases and 4 bases, there was a span of 16 bases. This CDR3 spans 15 amino acids. Written as DNA, the CDR3 is TGTGCCAGCAGCTCCAGGAGGCGAAGTAGCTATGGCTACACCTTC. Translating gives CASSSRRRSSYGYTF.

The chain has TRBV6-5 and TRBJ2-1; the D gene is possibly TRBD2 (6 bases). This CDR3 contains 15 residues. The V end was cut by 2 bases, the J end by 7 bases, with 15 bases between. Looked up from germline, CDR1 is MNHEY and CDR2 is SVGAGI. The chain's CDR3 is CASSYQRRVRNEQFF. CDR3 in DNA: TGTGCCAGCAGTTACCAGCGGAGGGTCCGGAATGAGCAGTTCTTC.

V is TRBV18 and J is TRBJ1-5; 10 positions match TRBD1. The junction had 6 bases not matched to a gene; V was cut back by 5 bases and J by 2 bases. CDR1 is KGHSH, CDR2 LQKENI, per germline. The CDR3 runs to 16 residues. This CDR3 reads CASSATGTGGNQPQHF. The CDR3 coding sequence is TGTGCCAGCTCAGCCACCGGGACAGGGGGCAATCAGCCCCAGCATTTT.

The chain couples TRBV21-1 to TRBJ2-2; TRBD2 is the table's D call, not checked against the DNA. TRBV21-1 is recorded as a pseudogene. CDR3 size: 19 residues. CDR3 sequence: CASSKNLGLAGGSTGELFF. The CDR3 nucleotides read TGTGCCAGCAGCAAAAATTTGGGACTAGCGGGAGGAAGTACCGGGGAGCTGTTTTTT.

The rearrangement uses TRBV6-5 and TRBJ2-1; D is unclear. The CDR3 contains 14 residues. V gave up 0 bases and J gave up 5 bases, with 8 bases separating them. Germline-derived CDR1 and CDR2 are MNHEY and SVGAGI. As DNA, the CDR3 is TGTGCCAGCAGTTACTCTGGGCTCGACAATGAGCAGTTCTTC. Encoded protein: CASSYSGLDNEQFF.

V gene TRBV19 combines with J gene TRBJ1-2; D possibly corresponds to TRBD1 (5 bases). From germline, CDR1 is LNHDA and CDR2 SQIVND (reference sequence). V was pared by 5 bases and J by 4 bases, with 14 bases between. CDR3 size: 14 residues. The CDR3 DNA reads as TGTGCCAGTAGTCCCTCGTTGGGGGGCTATGGCTACACCTTC. Translation: CASSPSLGGYGYTF.